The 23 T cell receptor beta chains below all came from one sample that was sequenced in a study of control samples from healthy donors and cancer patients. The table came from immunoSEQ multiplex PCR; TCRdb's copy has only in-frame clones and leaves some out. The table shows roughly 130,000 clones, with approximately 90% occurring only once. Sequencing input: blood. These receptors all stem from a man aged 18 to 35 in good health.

The CDR3 DNA follows: TGTGCCAGCAGTTACAGGGGGCGGATGACTGAAGCTTTCTTT. Its translation: CASSYRGRMTEAFF. The V and J genes are TRBV6-5 and TRBJ1-1, with TRBD1 identical over 7 bases. The germline CDR1 and CDR2 sequences are MNHEY and SVGAGI. This CDR3 contains 14 residues. The J segment lost 5 bases and the V segment lost 2 bases, leaving 5 bases of the junction unmatched.

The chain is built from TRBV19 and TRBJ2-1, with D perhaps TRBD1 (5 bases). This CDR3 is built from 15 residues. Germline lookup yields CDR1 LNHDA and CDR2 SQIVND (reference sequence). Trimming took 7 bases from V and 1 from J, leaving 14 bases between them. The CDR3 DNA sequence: TGTGCCAGTACTTCCAGGGTTATTTCCTACAATGAGCAGTTCTTC. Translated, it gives CASTSRVISYNEQFF.

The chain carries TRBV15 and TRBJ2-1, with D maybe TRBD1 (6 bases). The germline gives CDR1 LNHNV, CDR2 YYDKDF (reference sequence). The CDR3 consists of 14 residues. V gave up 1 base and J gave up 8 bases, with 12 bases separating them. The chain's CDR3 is CATSRVGDTHEQFF. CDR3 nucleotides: TGTGCCACCAGCAGAGTGGGGGACACCCATGAGCAGTTCTTC.

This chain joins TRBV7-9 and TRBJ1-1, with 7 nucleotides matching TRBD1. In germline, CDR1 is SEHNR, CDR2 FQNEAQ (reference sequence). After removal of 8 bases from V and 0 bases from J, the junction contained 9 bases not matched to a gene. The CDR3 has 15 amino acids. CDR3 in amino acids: CASPGGQLVNTEAFF. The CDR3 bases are TGTGCCAGCCCGGGGGGACAGCTTGTGAACACTGAAGCTTTCTTT. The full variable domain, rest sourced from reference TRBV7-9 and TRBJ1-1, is DTGVSQNPRHKITKRGQNVTFRCDPISEHNRLYWYRQTLGQGPEFLTYFQNEAQLEKSRLLSDRFSAERPKGSFSTLEIQRTEQGDSAMYLCASPGGQLVNTEAFFGQGTRLTVV.

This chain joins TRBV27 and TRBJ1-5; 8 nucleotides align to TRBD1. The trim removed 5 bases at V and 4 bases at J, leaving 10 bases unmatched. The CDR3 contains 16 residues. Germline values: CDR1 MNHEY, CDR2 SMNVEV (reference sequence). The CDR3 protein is CASSLTTGARNQPQHF. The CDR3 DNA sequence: TGTGCCAGCAGTCTAACGACAGGGGCGAGGAATCAGCCCCAGCATTTT.

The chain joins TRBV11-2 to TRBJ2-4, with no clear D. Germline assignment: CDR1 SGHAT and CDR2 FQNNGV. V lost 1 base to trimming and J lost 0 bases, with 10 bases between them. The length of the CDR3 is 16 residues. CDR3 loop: CASSLGVGLAKNIQYF. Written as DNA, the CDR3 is TGTGCCAGCAGCTTAGGGGTAGGATTAGCCAAAAACATTCAGTACTTC.

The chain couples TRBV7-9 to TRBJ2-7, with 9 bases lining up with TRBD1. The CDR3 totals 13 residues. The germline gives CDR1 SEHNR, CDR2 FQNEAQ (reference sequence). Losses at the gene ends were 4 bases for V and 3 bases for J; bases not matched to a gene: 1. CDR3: CASSSDRGYEQYF. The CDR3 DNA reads TGTGCCAGCAGCTCGGACAGGGGCTACGAGCAGTACTTC.

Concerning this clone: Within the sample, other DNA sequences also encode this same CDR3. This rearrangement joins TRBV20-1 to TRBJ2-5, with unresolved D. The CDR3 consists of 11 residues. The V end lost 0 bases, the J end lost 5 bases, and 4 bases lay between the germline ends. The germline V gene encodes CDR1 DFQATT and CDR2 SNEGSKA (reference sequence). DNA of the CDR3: TGCAGTGCTAGAGATGGCGAGACCCAGTACTTC. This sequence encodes CSARDGETQYF.

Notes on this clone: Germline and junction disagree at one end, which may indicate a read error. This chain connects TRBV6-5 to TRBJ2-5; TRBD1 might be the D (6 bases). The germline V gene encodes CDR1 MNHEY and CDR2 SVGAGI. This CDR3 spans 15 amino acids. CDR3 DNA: TGTGCCAGCAGTAACTCACAGGGTAACCAAGAGACCCAGTACTTC. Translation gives CASSNSQGNQETQYF.

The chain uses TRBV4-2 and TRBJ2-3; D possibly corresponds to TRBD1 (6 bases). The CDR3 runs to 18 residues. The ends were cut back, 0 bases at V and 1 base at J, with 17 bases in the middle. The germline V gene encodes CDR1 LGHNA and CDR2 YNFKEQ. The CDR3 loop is CASSQELAAGEGTDTQYF. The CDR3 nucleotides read TGTGCCAGCAGCCAAGAGTTGGCGGCAGGGGAAGGCACAGATACGCAGTATTTT.

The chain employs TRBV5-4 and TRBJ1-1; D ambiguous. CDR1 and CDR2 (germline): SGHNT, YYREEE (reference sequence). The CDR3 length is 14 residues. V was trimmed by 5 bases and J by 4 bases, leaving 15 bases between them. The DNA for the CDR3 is TGTGCCAGCAGGATCCGGGATCGGGCCACTGAAGCTTTCTTT. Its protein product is CASRIRDRATEAFF.

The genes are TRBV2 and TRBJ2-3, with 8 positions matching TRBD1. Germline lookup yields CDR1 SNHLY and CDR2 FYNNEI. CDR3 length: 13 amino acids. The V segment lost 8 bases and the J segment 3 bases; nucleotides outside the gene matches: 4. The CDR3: CASGTGGTDTQYF. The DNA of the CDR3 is TGTGCCAGCGGTACAGGGGGAACAGATACGCAGTATTTT.

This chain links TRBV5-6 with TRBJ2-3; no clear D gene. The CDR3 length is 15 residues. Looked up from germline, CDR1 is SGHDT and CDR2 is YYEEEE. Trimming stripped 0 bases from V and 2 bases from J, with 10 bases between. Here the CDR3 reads CASSLGPLNTDTQYF. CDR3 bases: TGTGCCAGCAGCTTGGGTCCACTAAACACAGATACGCAGTATTTT.

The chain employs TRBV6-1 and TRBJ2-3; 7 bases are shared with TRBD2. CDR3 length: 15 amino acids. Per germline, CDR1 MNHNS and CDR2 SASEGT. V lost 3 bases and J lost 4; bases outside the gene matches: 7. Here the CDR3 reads CASSEGGGGADTQYF. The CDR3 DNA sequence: TGTGCCAGCAGTGAGGGCGGGGGAGGGGCAGATACGCAGTATTTT.

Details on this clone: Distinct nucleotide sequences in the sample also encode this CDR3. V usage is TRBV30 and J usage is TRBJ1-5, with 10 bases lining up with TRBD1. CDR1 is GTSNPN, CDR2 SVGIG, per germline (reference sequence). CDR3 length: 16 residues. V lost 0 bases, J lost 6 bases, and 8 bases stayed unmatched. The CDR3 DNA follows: TGTGCCTGGAGTGTACGGGACAGGGGTCGGGGTCAGCCCCAGCATTTT. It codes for CAWSVRDRGRGQPQHF.

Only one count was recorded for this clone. CDR3: CATSRDRYYGYTF. The CDR3 DNA reads as TGTGCCACCAGCAGAGATCGGTACTATGGCTACACCTTC. The chain couples TRBV15 to TRBJ1-2; unclear D gene. The CDR3 is made up of 13 amino acids. The V gene lost 0 bases and the J gene lost 3 bases, with 5 bases spanning the gap. The germline CDR1 and CDR2 sequences are LNHNV and YYDKDF (reference sequence).

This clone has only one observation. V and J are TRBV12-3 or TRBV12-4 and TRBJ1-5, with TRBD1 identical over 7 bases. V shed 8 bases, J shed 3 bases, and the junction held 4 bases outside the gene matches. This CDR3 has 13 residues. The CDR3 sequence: CASGQADNQPQHF. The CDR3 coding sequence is TGTGCCAGCGGACAGGCGGACAATCAGCCCCAGCATTTT.

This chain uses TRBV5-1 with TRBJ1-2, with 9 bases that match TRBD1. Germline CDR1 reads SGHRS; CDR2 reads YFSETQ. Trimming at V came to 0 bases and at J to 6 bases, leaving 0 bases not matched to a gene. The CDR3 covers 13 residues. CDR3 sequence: CASSLGQGDGYTF. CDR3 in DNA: TGCGCCAGCAGCTTGGGACAGGGGGATGGCTACACCTTC.

CDR3 bases: TGTGCCAGCAGCTCGACAGGAATTGCCTCTGGAAACACCATATATTTT. Protein: CASSSTGIASGNTIYF. V usage is TRBV14 and J usage is TRBJ1-3, with a weak D call TRBD1 (6 bases). Germline assignment: CDR1 SGHDN and CDR2 FVKESK. This CDR3 is built from 16 residues. V lost 5 bases and J lost 0, with 14 bases in between.

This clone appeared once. CDR3 residues: CASRTNTDTQYF. The CDR3 bases are TGTGCCAGTAGAACAAACACAGATACGCAGTATTTT. J is TRBJ2-3 and V is TRBV19; D remains unclear. Between the trimmed V and J ends, which lost 6 bases and 2 bases, there was a span of 6 bases. This CDR3 comprises 12 residues. The germline gives CDR1 LNHDA, CDR2 SQIVND (reference sequence).

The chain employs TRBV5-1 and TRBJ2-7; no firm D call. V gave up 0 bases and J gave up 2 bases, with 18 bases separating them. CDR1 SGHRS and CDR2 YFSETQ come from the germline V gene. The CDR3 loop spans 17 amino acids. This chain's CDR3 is CASSLVGRRKSPYEQYF. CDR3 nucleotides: TGCGCCAGCAGCTTGGTGGGTCGACGCAAGAGTCCCTACGAGCAGTACTTC. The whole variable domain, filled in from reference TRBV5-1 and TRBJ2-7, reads KAGVTQTPRYLIKTRGQQVTLSCSPISGHRSVSWYQQTPGQGLQFLFEYFSETQRNKGNFPGRFSGRQFSNSRSEMNVSTLELGDSALYLCASSLVGRRKSPYEQYFGPGTRLTVT.

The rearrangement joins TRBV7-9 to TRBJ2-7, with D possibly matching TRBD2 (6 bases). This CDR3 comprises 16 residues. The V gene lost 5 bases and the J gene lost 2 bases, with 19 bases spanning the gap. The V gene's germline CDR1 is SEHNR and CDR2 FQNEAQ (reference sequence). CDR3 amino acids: CASSPPRGTHAYEQYF. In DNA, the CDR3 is TGTGCCAGCAGCCCCCCCCGAGGGACTCACGCCTACGAGCAGTACTTC. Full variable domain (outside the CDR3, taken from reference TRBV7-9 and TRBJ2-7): DTGVSQNPRHKITKRGQNVTFRCDPISEHNRLYWYRQTLGQGPEFLTYFQNEAQLEKSRLLSDRFSAERPKGSFSTLEIQRTEQGDSAMYLCASSPPRGTHAYEQYFGPGTRLTVT.

This CDR3 reads CSASPPGNSYEQYF. CDR3 sequence (DNA): TGCAGTGCTAGTCCCCCAGGGAACTCCTACGAGCAGTACTTC. The V gene is TRBV20-1, the J gene TRBJ2-7; TRBD1 might be the D (5 bases). The CDR3 consists of 14 residues. V was clipped by 3 bases and J by 0 bases, with 12 bases between them. CDR1 is DFQATT, CDR2 SNEGSKA, per germline (reference sequence).